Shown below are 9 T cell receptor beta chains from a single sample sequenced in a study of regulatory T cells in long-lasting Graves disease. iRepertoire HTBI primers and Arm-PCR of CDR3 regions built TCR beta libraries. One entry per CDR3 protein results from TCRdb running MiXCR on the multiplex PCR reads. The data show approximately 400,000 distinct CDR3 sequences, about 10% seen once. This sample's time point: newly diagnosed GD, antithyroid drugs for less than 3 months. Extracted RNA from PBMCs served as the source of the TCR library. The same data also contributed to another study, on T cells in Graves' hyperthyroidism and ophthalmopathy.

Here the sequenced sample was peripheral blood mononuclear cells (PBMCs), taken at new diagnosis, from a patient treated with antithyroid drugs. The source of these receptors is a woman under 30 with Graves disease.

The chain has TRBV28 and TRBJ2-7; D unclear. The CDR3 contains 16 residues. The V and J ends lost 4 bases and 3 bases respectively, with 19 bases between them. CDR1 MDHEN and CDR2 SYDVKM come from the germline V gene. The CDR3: CASSSRIKGGNYEQYF. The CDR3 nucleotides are TGTGCCAGCAGTTCCCGAATAAAGGGTGGCAACTACGAGCAGTACTTC. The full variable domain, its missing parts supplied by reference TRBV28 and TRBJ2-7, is DVKVTQSSRYLVKRTGEKVFLECVQDMDHENMFWYRQDPGLGLRLIYFSYDVKMKEKGDIPEGYSVSREKKERFSLILESASTNQTSMYLCASSSRIKGGNYEQYFGPGTRLTVT.

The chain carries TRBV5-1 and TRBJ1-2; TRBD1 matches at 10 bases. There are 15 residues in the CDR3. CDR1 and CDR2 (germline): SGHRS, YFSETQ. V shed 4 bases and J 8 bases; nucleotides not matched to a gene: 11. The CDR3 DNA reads TGCGCCAGCAGCGCCGGGACAGGGGCAGCTATCGGCTACACCTTC. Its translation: CASSAGTGAAIGYTF.

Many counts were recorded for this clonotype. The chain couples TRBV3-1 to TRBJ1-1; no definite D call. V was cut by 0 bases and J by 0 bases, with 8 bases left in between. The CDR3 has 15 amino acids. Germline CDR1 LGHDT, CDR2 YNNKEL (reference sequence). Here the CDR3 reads CASSQEAGMNTEAFF. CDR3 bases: TGTGCCAGCAGCCAAGAAGCGGGGATGAACACTGAAGCTTTCTTT.

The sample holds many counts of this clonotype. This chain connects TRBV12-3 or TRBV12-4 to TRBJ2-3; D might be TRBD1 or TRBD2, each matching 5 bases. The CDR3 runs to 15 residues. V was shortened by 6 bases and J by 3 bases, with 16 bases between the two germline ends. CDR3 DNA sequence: TGTGCCAGCAGCCCCTGGCGCTGGGGGACAGATACGCAGTATTTT. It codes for CASSPWRWGTDTQYF.

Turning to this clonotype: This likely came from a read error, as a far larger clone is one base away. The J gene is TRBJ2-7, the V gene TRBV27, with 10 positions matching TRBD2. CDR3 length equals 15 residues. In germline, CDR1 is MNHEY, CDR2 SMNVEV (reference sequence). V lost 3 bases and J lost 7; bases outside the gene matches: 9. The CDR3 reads CASSLERGGLNEQYF. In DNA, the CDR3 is TGTGCCAGCAGTTTGGAGCGGGGGGGCCTCAATGAGCAGTACTTC.

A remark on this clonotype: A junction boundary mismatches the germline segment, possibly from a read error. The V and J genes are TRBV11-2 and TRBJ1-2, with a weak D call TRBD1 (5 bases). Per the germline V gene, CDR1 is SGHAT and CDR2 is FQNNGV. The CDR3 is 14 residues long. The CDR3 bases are TGCGCCAGCAGCCCCCTGGGACGGTCCTATGGCTACACCTTC. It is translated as CASSPLGRSYGYTF.

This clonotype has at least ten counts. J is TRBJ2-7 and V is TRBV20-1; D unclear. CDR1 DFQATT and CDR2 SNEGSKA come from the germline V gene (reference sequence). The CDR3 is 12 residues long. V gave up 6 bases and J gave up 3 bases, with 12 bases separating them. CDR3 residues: CSAAPGLYEQYF. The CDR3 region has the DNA TGCAGTGCAGCTCCGGGCCTCTACGAGCAGTACTTC.

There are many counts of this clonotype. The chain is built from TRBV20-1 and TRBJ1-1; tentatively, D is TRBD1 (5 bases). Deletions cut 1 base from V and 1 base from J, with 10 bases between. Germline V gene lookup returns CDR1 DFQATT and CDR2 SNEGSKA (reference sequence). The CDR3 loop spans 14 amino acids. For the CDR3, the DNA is TGCAGTGCTAGAGTCGGAGGGACGAACACTGAAGCTTTCTTT. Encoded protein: CSARVGGTNTEAFF.

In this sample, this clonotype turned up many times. In DNA, the CDR3 is TGTGCCAGCAGCCACCGGGGGATCCTCAAACCCGGAGCGCAGTATTTT. Its protein product is CASSHRGILKPGAQYF. The genes are TRBV7-9 and TRBJ2-3, with D possibly TRBD2 on 6 matching bases. The CDR3 length is 16 residues. Germline-derived CDR1 and CDR2 are SEHNR and FQNEAQ (reference sequence). V was pared by 5 bases and J by 10 bases, with 25 bases between.